Listed here are 8 T cell receptor beta chains from one sample, sequenced in a study of cytomegalovirus exposure and HLA in healthy donors. Sequencing used immunoSEQ multiplex PCR; TCRdb keeps in-frame clones, though not all of them. The sample comprises more than 250,000 clones, about nine tenths of which are singletons, and 0.84% rests with the top ten. Sequencing was performed on PBMCs. The receptor source for this set is a young woman in good health and CMV-seronegative.

The rearrangement uses TRBV12-2 and TRBJ2-7; the table's TRBD2 call for D was not verified on the DNA. TRBV12-2 is described as a pseudogene. This CDR3 has 14 residues. CDR3 residues: CASRSSGGPYEQYF. The DNA of the CDR3 is TGTGCAAGTCGCTCCTCCGGGGGGCCCTACGAGCAGTACTTC.

This chain uses TRBV28 with TRBJ1-5; weak D call: TRBD1 (5 bases). Germline V gene lookup returns CDR1 MDHEN and CDR2 SYDVKM. Trimming shortened V by 5 bases and J by 5 bases, and 16 bases separated the two germline ends. This CDR3 spans 15 amino acids. The CDR3 region has the DNA TGTGCCAGCAGTCCCCGGGGGTTGGGGCATCAGCCCCAGCATTTT. This codes for CASSPRGLGHQPQHF. The complete variable domain, with remaining parts taken from reference TRBV28 and TRBJ1-5, reads DVKVTQSSRYLVKRTGEKVFLECVQDMDHENMFWYRQDPGLGLRLIYFSYDVKMKEKGDIPEGYSVSREKKERFSLILESASTNQTSMYLCASSPRGLGHQPQHFGDGTRLSIL.

The V and J genes are TRBV5-1 and TRBJ1-1; TRBD1 matches 7 bases. Germline V gene lookup returns CDR1 SGHRS and CDR2 YFSETQ. V dropped 5 bases and J dropped 4; count of bases not matched to a gene: 5. The CDR3 is made up of 13 amino acids. In DNA form, the CDR3 reads TGCGCCAGCAGGACGGGGACAGCCACTGAAGCTTTCTTT. Amino acids: CASRTGTATEAFF.

The chain uses TRBV13 and TRBJ2-1; 10 nucleotides agree with TRBD2. The CDR3 totals 14 residues. With 0 bases clipped from V and 9 bases from J, the junction kept 2 bases outside the gene matches. Germline V CDR1 and CDR2: PRHDT, FYEKMQ (reference sequence). DNA for the CDR3: TGTGCCAGCAGCTTAGGACTAGCGGGACTTGAGCAGTTCTTC. It specifies CASSLGLAGLEQFF.

The chain carries TRBV10-3 and TRBJ2-5, with 10 bases that match TRBD2. Per germline, CDR1 ENHRY and CDR2 SYGVKD. V lost 2 bases to trimming and J lost 4 bases; unmatched junction nucleotides: 7. The CDR3 totals 16 residues. The CDR3 loop reads CAISESGASGRETQYF. The CDR3 DNA is TGTGCCATCAGTGAGAGTGGGGCTAGCGGGAGAGAGACCCAGTACTTC.

The rearrangement links TRBV14 to TRBJ2-7; TRBD1 might be the D (5 bases). Germline V CDR1 and CDR2: SGHDN, FVKESK. V lost 0 bases and J 2 bases, leaving 14 bases between the germline ends. The CDR3 length is 16 residues. The CDR3: CASSQDRGGRTYEQYF. The CDR3 DNA follows: TGTGCCAGCAGCCAAGATAGGGGCGGCAGAACCTACGAGCAGTACTTC.

This chain joins TRBV28 and TRBJ2-3, with TRBD2 matching over 9 bases. Germline CDR1 MDHEN, CDR2 SYDVKM. J lost 3 bases, V lost 4 bases, and 8 bases had no gene match. The CDR3 is 16 amino acids. CDR3 protein: CASSSKAGGATDTQYF. Here the CDR3 DNA reads TGTGCCAGCAGTTCAAAAGCGGGAGGAGCGACAGATACGCAGTATTTT. The variable domain in full, completed from reference TRBV28 and TRBJ2-3, reads DVKVTQSSRYLVKRTGEKVFLECVQDMDHENMFWYRQDPGLGLRLIYFSYDVKMKEKGDIPEGYSVSREKKERFSLILESASTNQTSMYLCASSSKAGGATDTQYFGPGTRLTVL.

This clone was counted once. The V and J genes are TRBV7-7 and TRBJ2-5; no definite D call. Germline CDR1 reads SSHAT; CDR2 reads FNYEAQ (reference sequence). V lost 5 bases and J 5 bases, leaving 15 bases between the germline ends. CDR3 length: 14 residues. CDR3 in DNA: TGTGCCAGCAGCCCGGAGCGTGCCGGCGAGACCCAGTACTTC. It yields the protein CASSPERAGETQYF. Full variable domain (missing parts from reference TRBV7-7 and TRBJ2-5): GAGVSQSPRYKVTKRGQDVTLRCDPISSHATLYWYQQALGQGPEFLTYFNYEAQPDKSGLPSDRFSAERPEGSISTLTIQRTEQRDSAMYRCASSPERAGETQYFGPGTRLLVL.